The clone carrying this TCR beta chain was seen a few times. Antigen unknown. The record originates from a study of cytomegalovirus exposure and HLA in healthy donors. Findings and caveats of the study: No immune exposure information besides CMV serostatus was available. Most CMV-associated TCR beta chains appeared HLA-restricted in a later analysis.

It was with 60 Vbeta and 13 Jbeta primers that the PCR ran. Some clones are missing from TCRdb's copy, which holds only in-frame ones; the method was immunoSEQ multiplex PCR. This sample yields 100,000 to 150,000 clones, of which roughly 17% are seen a single time; about 3.1% belongs to the top ten. The CDR3 totals 15 residues. Per germline, CDR1 MNHNY and CDR2 SVGAGI (reference sequence). The V gene lost 0 bases and the J gene lost 1 base, with 9 bases spanning the gap. Sequenced input: PBMCs. The chain is built from TRBV6-6 and TRBJ1-1; no definite D call. This TCR derives from a female donor in good health and CMV-seropositive. The CDR3 DNA follows: TGTGCCAGCAGTTACTCGAGAGGGTCGAACACTGAAGCTTTCTTT. Amino acids: CASSYSRGSNTEAFF.